The 31 T cell receptor beta chains below come from one sample, sequenced in a study of blood T cell repertoires in COVID-19. The data were produced by immunoSEQ multiplex PCR, yet TCRdb's version contains in-frame clones alone and is incomplete. The sample holds 180,000 or so clones; about four fifths are singletons and the top ten take 9.5% to 12%. The sample was peripheral blood. These receptors were obtained from a woman aged 40 to 50 with COVID-19, enrolled during active disease.

This clone was seen more than once but under ten times. The chain has TRBV6-5 and TRBJ1-5, with D possibly TRBD1 on 6 matching bases. This CDR3 spans 13 amino acids. Trimming removed 6 bases from V and 4 bases from J, with 10 bases in between. Per the germline V gene, CDR1 is MNHEY and CDR2 is SVGAGI. CDR3 in DNA: TGTGCCAGCAGCTTTGACAGGAATCAGCCCCAGCATTTT. Encoded protein: CASSFDRNQPQHF.

V and J are TRBV29-1 and TRBJ2-7, with 12 positions matching TRBD1. Germline V CDR1 and CDR2: SQVTM, ANQGSEA. The CDR3 length is 14 residues. V lost 7 bases to trimming and J lost 8 bases; unmatched junction nucleotides: 12. In nucleotides, the CDR3 is TGCAGCGCTAAAGACGGGACAGGGGGCTCTAAGCAGTACTTC. This encodes CSAKDGTGGSKQYF.

In the case of this clone: Within the sample, other DNA sequences also encode this same CDR3. The genes are TRBV6-5 and TRBJ1-5, with 7 bases identical to TRBD1. The length of the CDR3 is 14 residues. After removal of 5 bases from V and 2 bases from J, the junction contained 3 bases not matched to a gene. The V gene's germline CDR1 is MNHEY and CDR2 SVGAGI. DNA of the CDR3: TGTGCCAGCAGTCCTGGACAGGGCAATCAGCCCCAGCATTTT. Amino acids: CASSPGQGNQPQHF.

This sequence joins TRBV5-1 and TRBJ2-7; 7 nucleotides align to TRBD1. There are 15 residues in the CDR3. J gave up 2 bases and V 0 bases, and 5 bases lay outside the gene matches. The germline V gene has CDR1 SGHRS and CDR2 YFSETQ. CDR3 sequence reads: CASSLAAQGAYEQYF. CDR3 bases: TGCGCCAGCAGCTTGGCAGCCCAGGGGGCCTACGAGCAGTACTTC. Together with reference TRBV5-1 and TRBJ2-7, the CDR3 gives the full variable domain: KAGVTQTPRYLIKTRGQQVTLSCSPISGHRSVSWYQQTPGQGLQFLFEYFSETQRNKGNFPGRFSGRQFSNSRSEMNVSTLELGDSALYLCASSLAAQGAYEQYFGPGTRLTVT.

The V call is TRBV7-9, the J call TRBJ2-2; a weak D match, TRBD2 (6 bases). V shed 5 bases and J shed 6 bases, with 16 bases lying between them. This CDR3 spans 15 amino acids. The germline gives CDR1 SEHNR, CDR2 FQNEAQ (reference sequence). As DNA, the CDR3 is TGTGCCAGCAGCCTGGCCCCGGAGGGTGCCGGGGAGCTGTTTTTT. Translating it yields CASSLAPEGAGELFF.

The chain uses TRBV19 and TRBJ2-5; TRBD2 matches at 10 bases. Near its end, the DNA agrees better with TRBJ2-7, so the J call may be wrong. Germline V gene data show CDR1 as LNHDA and CDR2 as SQIVND (reference sequence). The CDR3 runs to 14 residues. CDR3 amino acids: CASSRGLADYEQYF. In DNA form, the CDR3 reads TGTGCCAGTAGTCGAGGACTAGCGGACTACGAGCAGTACTTC.

V usage is TRBV6-5 and J usage is TRBJ2-1; weak D call: TRBD1 (6 bases). This CDR3 comprises 14 residues. Deletions cut 2 bases from V and 12 bases from J, with 17 bases between. The germline V gene encodes CDR1 MNHEY and CDR2 SVGAGI. The CDR3 spells CASSYMPDGTRQFF. CDR3 in DNA: TGTGCCAGCAGTTACATGCCCGACGGGACAAGGCAGTTCTTC.

The chain combines TRBV5-1 with TRBJ2-7, with 11 bases identical to TRBD1. V was clipped by 5 bases and J by 3 bases; unmatched bases: 1. Per germline, CDR1 SGHRS and CDR2 YFSETQ. The CDR3 runs 13 residues. The CDR3 DNA is TGCGCCAGCAGAGGGACAGGGGGCTACGAGCAGTACTTC. It is translated as CASRGTGGYEQYF.

In this sample, this clone turned up once. The V and J genes are TRBV6-5 and TRBJ1-1; TRBD1 agrees at 7 bases. Germline values: CDR1 MNHEY, CDR2 SVGAGI. The V and J ends lost 0 bases and 2 bases, in that order; junction bases with no gene match: 3. The CDR3 length is 15 residues. CDR3 protein: CASSYSGQYNTEAFF. The CDR3 DNA reads as TGTGCCAGCAGTTACTCGGGACAGTACAACACTGAAGCTTTCTTT.

The chain employs TRBV19 and TRBJ2-5; D gene ambiguous. CDR1 is LNHDA, CDR2 SQIVND, per germline (reference sequence). Trimming took 6 bases from V and 5 from J, leaving 7 bases between them. This CDR3 is built from 11 residues. The CDR3 reads CASRERETQYF. CDR3 coding DNA: TGTGCCAGTAGGGAGAGGGAGACCCAGTACTTC.

This chain links TRBV5-5 with TRBJ1-3; D might be TRBD1 (6 bases). CDR3 size: 14 residues. The V gene's germline CDR1 is SGHKS and CDR2 YYEKEE (reference sequence). V lost 5 bases and J lost 6, with 15 bases in between. The CDR3: CASSPVVGANTIYF. In DNA, the CDR3 is TGTGCCAGCAGTCCGGTTGTGGGGGCAAACACCATATATTTT.

This chain links TRBV5-4 with TRBJ1-1; D is perhaps TRBD1 (6 bases). This CDR3 has 15 residues. In germline, CDR1 is SGHNT, CDR2 YYREEE (reference sequence). V was shortened by 0 bases and J by 2 bases, with 11 bases between the two germline ends. CDR3 sequence (DNA): TGTGCCAGCAGCTTGGCCCTGGGGGCAAACACTGAAGCTTTCTTT. Translated, it gives CASSLALGANTEAFF.

The chain uses TRBV5-6 and TRBJ2-3, with 8 bases fitting TRBD2. This CDR3 comprises 15 residues. Germline V lookup: CDR1 SGHDT, CDR2 YYEEEE. V lost 2 bases to trimming and J lost 2 bases; unmatched junction nucleotides: 4. The CDR3 DNA reads as TGTGCCAGCAGCTTACGGGGGGGATACACAGATACGCAGTATTTT. Its protein product is CASSLRGGYTDTQYF.

The chain uses TRBV7-2 and TRBJ2-5, with 7 bases lining up with TRBD1. From germline, CDR1 is SGHTA and CDR2 FQGNSA. The CDR3 sequence is 15 residues long. Trimming cost V 5 bases and J 2 bases; bases outside gene matches: 8. CDR3 in DNA: TGTGCCAGCAGCCAATATCCGACAGGGCAAGAGACCCAGTACTTC. Amino acids: CASSQYPTGQETQYF.

This clone was counted once. The chain's CDR3 is CASGGYQPQHF. CDR3 bases: TGTGCCAGTGGAGGGTACCAGCCCCAGCATTTT. The V gene is TRBV19, the J gene TRBJ1-5, with D uncertain. Germline lookup yields CDR1 LNHDA and CDR2 SQIVND (reference sequence). This CDR3 has 11 residues. The V end was cut by 8 bases, the J end by 7 bases, with 9 bases between.

As to this clone: This may be a read error: a much more frequent sequence differs by one nucleotide. Distinct nucleotide sequences in the sample also encode this CDR3. The chain links TRBV27 to TRBJ2-7, with 10 bases fitting TRBD1. The germline gives CDR1 MNHEY, CDR2 SMNVEV (reference sequence). J gave up 3 bases and V 2 bases, and 7 bases lay outside the gene matches. This CDR3 has 16 residues. This chain's CDR3 is CASSLALGQGFYEQYF. The CDR3 DNA follows: TGTGCCAGCAGTTTAGCACTGGGACAGGGGTTCTACGAGCAGTACTTC.

The chain joins TRBV5-1 to TRBJ2-3; maybe TRBD2 (7 bases). Germline V gene sequence: CDR1 SGHRS, CDR2 YFSETQ. V was cut by 0 bases and J by 5 bases, with 13 bases left in between. CDR3 length: 15 amino acids. For the CDR3, the DNA is TGCGCCAGCAGCTTGGTAGGGGGGGCCGTAGATACGCAGTATTTT. This gives the protein CASSLVGGAVDTQYF.

This chain connects TRBV6-5 to TRBJ2-3; no firm D call. The V and J ends lost 6 bases and 0 bases respectively, with 10 bases between them. The CDR3 length is 14 residues. Per germline, CDR1 MNHEY and CDR2 SVGAGI. The CDR3 loop reads CASRTQTSTDTQYF. DNA for the CDR3: TGTGCCAGCAGGACGCAGACTAGCACAGATACGCAGTATTTT.

This rearrangement joins TRBV18 to TRBJ2-4; tentatively, D is TRBD1 (7 bases). CDR1 is KGHSH and CDR2 is LQKENI in the germline V gene. V dropped 5 bases and J dropped 0 bases, with 11 bases sitting between them. This CDR3 spans 15 amino acids. CDR3 nucleotides: TGTGCCAGCTCAGCTCAGGGGGGAGCCAAAAACATTCAGTACTTC. Encoded protein: CASSAQGGAKNIQYF.

This clone has more than one count but fewer than ten. The chain has TRBV27 and TRBJ1-4; 9 bases map to TRBD1. Germline trimming cut 5 bases from V and 7 bases from J; bases unmatched to any gene: 8. CDR1 is MNHEY and CDR2 is SMNVEV in the germline V gene (reference sequence). This CDR3 has 15 amino acids. For the CDR3, the DNA is TGTGCCAGCAGTCCCACAGGGGGCGGAGGTGAAAAACTGTTTTTT. Its translation: CASSPTGGGGEKLFF. The variable domain in full, with the rest retrieved from reference TRBV27 and TRBJ1-4, is EAQVTQNPRYLITVTGKKLTVTCSQNMNHEYMSWYRQDPGLGLRQIYYSMNVEVTDKGDVPEGYKVSRKEKRNFPLILESPSPNQTSLYFCASSPTGGGGEKLFFGSGTQLSVL.

V usage is TRBV29-1 and J usage is TRBJ2-2, with TRBD2 matching over 8 bases. V shed 7 bases and J 5 bases; nucleotides not matched to a gene: 12. The CDR3 consists of 15 residues. Germline values: CDR1 SQVTM, CDR2 ANQGSEA. The CDR3 sequence: CSANGGAGGTGELFF. The CDR3 nucleotides read TGCAGCGCGAATGGAGGGGCGGGAGGTACCGGGGAGCTGTTTTTT.

The chain uses TRBV7-9 and TRBJ1-4; no firm D call. V was clipped by 0 bases and J by 10 bases, with 12 bases between them. This CDR3 comprises 14 residues. Germline V CDR1 and CDR2: SEHNR, FQNEAQ (reference sequence). As DNA, the CDR3 is TGTGCCAGCAGCTTAGCCGGGTTAGAGGGAAAACTGTTTTTT. As protein: CASSLAGLEGKLFF. The full variable domain, its missing parts supplied by reference TRBV7-9 and TRBJ1-4, is DTGVSQNPRHKITKRGQNVTFRCDPISEHNRLYWYRQTLGQGPEFLTYFQNEAQLEKSRLLSDRFSAERPKGSFSTLEIQRTEQGDSAMYLCASSLAGLEGKLFFGSGTQLSVL.

This clone appeared a few times. J is TRBJ2-1 and V is TRBV10-1; a possible D gene is TRBD1 (5 bases). The V gene's germline CDR1 is WNHNN and CDR2 SYGVQD (reference sequence). V was clipped by 1 base and J by 8 bases, with 9 bases between them. The CDR3 is 13 residues long. The CDR3: CASSELGADEQFF. The CDR3 bases are TGCGCCAGCAGTGAGTTAGGGGCTGATGAGCAGTTCTTC.

The chain carries TRBV28 and TRBJ1-1, with TRBD1 as a possible D gene (6 bases). Per germline, CDR1 MDHEN and CDR2 SYDVKM. The CDR3 is 15 residues long. The V end lost 3 bases, the J end lost 5 bases, and 16 bases lay between the germline ends. The CDR3, as DNA: TGTGCCAGCAGTTTTGGGACATACGCCGGTACTGAAGCTTTCTTT. As protein: CASSFGTYAGTEAFF.

This clone occurred once. V usage is TRBV14 and J usage is TRBJ2-7; unclear D gene. CDR3 length: 11 amino acids. Germline V gives CDR1 SGHDN, CDR2 FVKESK. V was clipped by 3 bases and J by 5 bases, with 5 bases between them. In nucleotides, the CDR3 is TGTGCCAGCAGCCAGTTAAACGAGCAGTACTTC. Protein sequence: CASSQLNEQYF. The full variable domain, completed using reference TRBV14 and TRBJ2-7, is EAGVTQFPSHSVIEKGQTVTLRCDPISGHDNLYWYRRVMGKEIKFLLHFVKESKQDESGMPNNRFLAERTGGTYSTLKVQPAELEDSGVYFCASSQLNEQYFGPGTRLTVT.

The V and J genes are TRBV9 and TRBJ2-1, with 10 bases identical to TRBD2. V lost 2 bases, J lost 7 bases, and 9 bases stayed unmatched. The germline gives CDR1 SGDLS, CDR2 YYNGEE. This CDR3 region has 16 residues. CDR3 bases: TGTGCCAGCAGCGTCCTTGGAAGCGGGGGGGCGAATGAGCAGTTCTTC. This gives the protein CASSVLGSGGANEQFF.

With regard to this clone: The DNA is left out, because the CDR3 cannot be placed on it with certainty; the CDR3 is given as TCRdb lists it. The chain links TRBV7-2 to TRBJ1-1; the DNA was not used to check the table's D call, TRBD1. 16 amino acids form the CDR3, both terminal residues included. Germline-derived CDR1 and CDR2 are SGHTA and FQGNSA. The CDR3 sequence: CASSSLDKTNTLEAFF.

The chain uses TRBV6-4 and TRBJ2-3; 9 bases fit TRBD2. CDR1 and CDR2 from the germline V gene are MRHNA and SNTAGT. CDR3 length: 14 residues. J gave up 4 bases and V 5 bases, and 4 bases lay outside the gene matches. In DNA form, the CDR3 reads TGTGCCAGCAGTCTTAGCGGGAGCTCAGATACGCAGTATTTT. Translating it yields CASSLSGSSDTQYF.

The chain uses TRBV28 and TRBJ2-7; possibly TRBD1 for D (6 bases). V lost 2 bases and J lost 4, with 15 bases in between. The CDR3 has 15 residues. Per germline, CDR1 MDHEN and CDR2 SYDVKM. CDR3 coding DNA: TGTGCCAGCAGTTTAGCGCCACAGGGTAGGTACGAGCAGTACTTC. This encodes CASSLAPQGRYEQYF.

The V gene is TRBV29-1, the J gene TRBJ2-7; 7 positions agree with TRBD2. The CDR3 extends over 11 amino acids. The J segment lost 6 bases and the V segment lost 4 bases, leaving 3 bases of the junction unmatched. Germline V gene sequence: CDR1 SQVTM, CDR2 ANQGSEA. CDR3 bases: TGCAGCGTTGGTGGGGGGGGCGAGCAGTACGTC. As protein: CSVGGGGEQYV.

This clone came up a few times. The same CDR3 is also encoded by other DNA sequences in this sample. This chain connects TRBV2 to TRBJ2-5, with TRBD2 identical over 10 bases. CDR3 size: 14 residues. J lost 4 bases, V lost 1 base, and 0 bases had no gene match. Germline V CDR1 and CDR2: SNHLY, FYNNEI. The CDR3, as DNA: TGTGCCAGCAGTGAAGTAGCGGGGGGAGAGACCCAGTACTTC. Protein: CASSEVAGGETQYF. Combining the CDR3 with reference TRBV2 and TRBJ2-5 gives the whole variable domain EPEVTQTPSHQVTQMGQEVILRCVPISNHLYFYWYRQILGQKVEFLVSFYNNEISEKSEIFDDQFSVERPDGSNFTLKIRSTKLEDSAMYFCASSEVAGGETQYFGPGTRLLVL.